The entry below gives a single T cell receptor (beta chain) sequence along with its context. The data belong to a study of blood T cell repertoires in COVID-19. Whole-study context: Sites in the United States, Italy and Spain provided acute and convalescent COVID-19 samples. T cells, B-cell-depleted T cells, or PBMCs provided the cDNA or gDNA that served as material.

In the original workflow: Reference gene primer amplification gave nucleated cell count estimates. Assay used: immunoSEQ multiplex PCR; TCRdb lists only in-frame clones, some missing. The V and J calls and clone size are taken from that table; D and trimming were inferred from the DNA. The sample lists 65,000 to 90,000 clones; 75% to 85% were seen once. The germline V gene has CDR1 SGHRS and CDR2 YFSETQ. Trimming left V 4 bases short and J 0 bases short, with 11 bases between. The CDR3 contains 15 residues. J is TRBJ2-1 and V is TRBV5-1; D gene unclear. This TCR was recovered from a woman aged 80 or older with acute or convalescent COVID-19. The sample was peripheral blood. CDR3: CASSQGPSSYNEQFF. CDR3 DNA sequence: TGCGCCAGCAGCCAAGGCCCTAGCTCCTACAATGAGCAGTTCTTC. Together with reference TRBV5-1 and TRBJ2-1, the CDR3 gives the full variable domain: KAGVTQTPRYLIKTRGQQVTLSCSPISGHRSVSWYQQTPGQGLQFLFEYFSETQRNKGNFPGRFSGRQFSNSRSEMNVSTLELGDSALYLCASSQGPSSYNEQFFGPGTRLTVL.